The clone carrying this T cell receptor (beta chain) was counted between two and nine times. The sample originates from a study of blood T cell repertoires in COVID-19. At the level of the study: The United States, Italy and Spain supplied acute and convalescent COVID-19 samples.

Participant reports of clinical history set cohort assignment. Recovered Cohort 3 donors showed two negative PCRs, clearance, or symptom resolution. The length of the CDR3 is 16 residues. With V trimmed by 0 bases and J by 5 bases, 2 bases remained unmatched. The germline V gene encodes CDR1 LGHNA and CDR2 YSLEER. Only in-frame clones appear in the TCRdb table, and some are missing; sequencing was by immunoSEQ multiplex PCR. The data show some 330,000 clones, under 95% seen once. This chain uses TRBV4-3 with TRBJ2-1, with 12 bases matching TRBD1. This receptor was obtained from a woman aged 25 to 39 who had recovered from COVID-19. The sequencing input was PBMCs or T cells enriched from blood (not recorded which). In nucleotides, the CDR3 is TGCGCCAGCAGCCAAGATGGGACAGGGGGCCACAATGAGCAGTTCTTC. The encoded protein is CASSQDGTGGHNEQFF.